Following are 28 T cell receptor beta chains from one sample sequenced in a study of T cells in Graves' hyperthyroidism and ophthalmopathy. Template material for amplifying TCR beta CDR3 regions consisted of RNA transcripts. With the HTBI primer set, the TCR CDR3 went through a first round of RT-PCR. TCRdb processed the multiplex PCR reads anew with MiXCR; each CDR3 protein has one entry. The sample lists about 260,000 distinct CDR3 sequences, roughly 15% occurring once. The sequencing input was blood. Receptors originate from a woman aged 18-29 years with Graves' ophthalmopathy.

This clonotype was counted between two and nine times. This chain joins TRBV6-1 and TRBJ1-3, with 9 bases lining up with TRBD1. Looked up from germline, CDR1 is MNHNS and CDR2 is SASEGT. This CDR3 spans 15 amino acids. V lost 3 bases to trimming and J lost 3 bases; unmatched junction nucleotides: 3. Here the CDR3 reads CASSDTGGGGNTIYF. The DNA for the CDR3 is TGTGCCAGCAGTGATACAGGGGGCGGTGGAAACACCATATATTTT.

This clonotype has at least ten counts. The chain recombines TRBV7-2 with TRBJ2-4, with D unclear. Trimming shortened V by 2 bases and J by 1 base, and 12 bases separated the two germline ends. This CDR3 has 16 amino acids. CDR1 and CDR2 (germline): SGHTA, FQGNSA. As DNA, the CDR3 is TGTGCCAGCAGCTTATCTTGGGATTTGGCCAAAAACATTCAGTACTTC. It yields the protein CASSLSWDLAKNIQYF. Combining the CDR3 with reference TRBV7-2 and TRBJ2-4 gives the whole variable domain GAGVSQSPSNKVTEKGKDVELRCDPISGHTALYWYRQSLGQGLEFLIYFQGNSAPDKSGLPSDRFSAERTGGSVSTLTIQRTQQEDSAVYLCASSLSWDLAKNIQYFGAGTRLSVL.

This clonotype has at least ten counts. The CDR3 here is CASSLTGGGSREAFF. In DNA, the CDR3 is TGTGCCAGCAGCCTCACAGGGGGCGGATCTCGTGAAGCTTTCTTT. This chain links TRBV3-1 with TRBJ1-1, with TRBD1 identical over 9 bases. The CDR3 runs to 15 residues. Trimming took 4 bases from V and 7 from J; bases not matched to a gene: 10. From germline, CDR1 is LGHDT and CDR2 YNNKEL (reference sequence).

This clonotype has ten or more counts. CDR3 sequence reads: CASSLATGPDTQYF. As DNA, the CDR3 is TGTGCCAGCAGCTTAGCAACAGGGCCAGATACGCAGTATTTT. The rearrangement joins TRBV7-8 to TRBJ2-3; a possible D gene is TRBD1 (6 bases). The V gene's germline CDR1 is SGHVS and CDR2 FQNEAQ. This CDR3 has 14 amino acids. Trimming pared 0 bases from V and 4 bases from J, leaving 8 bases between.

The V call is TRBV15, the J call TRBJ2-1; TRBD2 aligns across 12 bases. J lost 15 bases, V lost 3 bases, and 12 bases had no gene match. Per germline, CDR1 LNHNV and CDR2 YYDKDF (reference sequence). The CDR3 sequence is 15 residues long. The CDR3 is CATSRSETSGSKVFF. CDR3 coding DNA: TGTGCCACCAGCAGGTCGGAGACTAGCGGGAGTAAAGTGTTCTTC.

This clonotype was recorded a few times. The chain has TRBV11-2 and TRBJ2-2; 12 bases agree with TRBD1. From germline, CDR1 is SGHAT and CDR2 FQNNGV. J lost 8 bases, V lost 4 bases, and 20 bases had no gene match. The CDR3 covers 20 residues. The CDR3 region has the DNA TGTGCCAGCAGCTCCATAAAGTCCTTACCAGGGACAGGGGGCGGGGGGGAGCTGTTTTTT. It yields the protein CASSSIKSLPGTGGGGELFF.

This clonotype was seen many times. The rearrangement uses TRBV27 and TRBJ2-3; 9 nucleotides align to TRBD2. V shed 5 bases and J 7 bases; nucleotides not matched to a gene: 13. The CDR3 is 16 residues long. CDR1 and CDR2 (germline): MNHEY, SMNVEV (reference sequence). In DNA form, the CDR3 reads TGTGCCAGCAGTCCGCTTTTGAGCGGGGGGTTTTATACGCAGTATTTT. Translated: CASSPLLSGGFYTQYF.

This clonotype was recorded at least ten times. The V call is TRBV28, the J call TRBJ1-5; D remains unclear. Germline loops: CDR1 MDHEN, CDR2 SYDVKM. This CDR3 spans 12 amino acids. V shed 2 bases and J shed 4 bases, with 3 bases lying between them. The CDR3 sequence: CASSLPNQPQHF. DNA for the CDR3: TGTGCCAGCAGTTTACCGAATCAGCCCCAGCATTTT. Drawing the rest from reference TRBV28 and TRBJ1-5, the complete variable domain is DVKVTQSSRYLVKRTGEKVFLECVQDMDHENMFWYRQDPGLGLRLIYFSYDVKMKEKGDIPEGYSVSREKKERFSLILESASTNQTSMYLCASSLPNQPQHFGDGTRLSIL.

This clonotype was observed at least ten times. V usage is TRBV6-1 and J usage is TRBJ1-1; no definite D call. With 5 bases removed from V and 1 base from J, the gap between germline ends came to 8 bases. The V gene's germline CDR1 is MNHNS and CDR2 SASEGT. This CDR3 region has 13 residues. For the CDR3, the DNA is TGTGCCAGCAGTATGGGTCGGAACACTGAAGCTTTCTTT. Translated, it gives CASSMGRNTEAFF.

The sample holds many counts of this clonotype. The chain has TRBV20-1 and TRBJ2-1; 11 bases align to TRBD2. Germline-derived CDR1 and CDR2 are DFQATT and SNEGSKA (reference sequence). The CDR3 loop spans 14 amino acids. Losses at the gene ends were 6 bases for V and 8 bases for J; bases not matched to a gene: 9. CDR3 coding DNA: TGCAGTGCCATCACTAGCGGGAGAATTGATGAGCAGTTCTTC. Its protein product is CSAITSGRIDEQFF.

This clonotype was recorded many times. V is TRBV20-1 and J is TRBJ1-2; no firm D call. The CDR3 is made up of 15 amino acids. Per germline, CDR1 DFQATT and CDR2 SNEGSKA (reference sequence). V was pared by 0 bases and J by 5 bases, with 16 bases between. CDR3 DNA sequence: TGCAGTGCTAGAGACCGGACGGGATCCGAATATGGCTACACCTTC. It translates to CSARDRTGSEYGYTF.

This clonotype was seen repeatedly, ten times or more. The chain recombines TRBV15 with TRBJ1-1; a possible D gene is TRBD1 (5 bases). Trimming removed 2 bases at V and 1 base at J, with 17 bases between. This CDR3 has 17 residues. Germline-derived CDR1 and CDR2 are LNHNV and YYDKDF (reference sequence). The CDR3 is CATSRMRGRMTNTEAFF. The CDR3 coding sequence is TGTGCCACCAGCAGAATGAGGGGACGGATGACGAACACTGAAGCTTTCTTT.

Concerning this clonotype itself: A much larger clone differs by one base, so this may be a read error. V and J are TRBV24-1 and TRBJ2-7; weak D call: TRBD1 (6 bases). There are 13 residues in the CDR3. Germline CDR1 KGHDR, CDR2 SFDVKD. V shed 3 bases and J shed 5 bases, with 10 bases lying between them. The CDR3 DNA reads TGTGCCACCAGTGATCAGGGGATGGACGAGCAGTACTTC. It yields the protein CATSDQGMDEQYF.

This clonotype occurred many times. This chain links TRBV19 with TRBJ2-1, with D hard to call. The germline gives CDR1 LNHDA, CDR2 SQIVND (reference sequence). There are 12 residues in the CDR3. Trimming took off 7 bases at V and 0 bases at J, with 4 bases between the two ends. This CDR3 reads CASMGSYNEQFF. The CDR3 region has the DNA TGTGCCAGTATGGGCTCCTACAATGAGCAGTTCTTC. The full variable domain, rest sourced from reference TRBV19 and TRBJ2-1, is DGGITQSPKYLFRKEGQNVTLSCEQNLNHDAMYWYRQDPGQGLRLIYYSQIVNDFQKGDIAEGYSVSREKKESFPLTVTSAQKNPTAFYLCASMGSYNEQFFGPGTRLTVL.

This clonotype was observed at least ten times. The rearrangement uses TRBV28 and TRBJ1-1, with a weak D call TRBD1 (6 bases). The CDR3 runs to 13 residues. V gave up 2 bases and J gave up 6 bases, with 10 bases separating them. Germline V CDR1 and CDR2: MDHEN, SYDVKM. The CDR3 DNA sequence: TGTGCCAGCAGTTTAACGGGGGCTTCTGAAGCTTTCTTT. Its protein product is CASSLTGASEAFF.

In this sample, this clonotype turned up many times. The rearrangement links TRBV28 to TRBJ1-1; D might be TRBD1 (5 bases). CDR3 length: 14 residues. The germline V and J ends were trimmed by 6 bases and 5 bases, with 16 bases remaining between them. Germline values: CDR1 MDHEN, CDR2 SYDVKM. The CDR3 DNA reads TGTGCCAGCAGGGTACAGGCGCAAGGGACTGAAGCTTTCTTT. Protein product: CASRVQAQGTEAFF.

There are many counts of this clonotype. One junction end disagrees with the germline gene, perhaps due to a read error. The chain uses TRBV9 and TRBJ2-1, with D uncertain. Germline V lookup: CDR1 SGDLS, CDR2 YYNGEE. The CDR3 extends over 13 amino acids. The CDR3, as DNA: TGTGCCAGCAGCGTCGGCTCCAACAATGAGCAGTTCTTC. Encoded protein: CASSVGSNNEQFF.

This clonotype was seen repeatedly, ten times or more. This chain uses TRBV28 with TRBJ2-7; 7 bases fit TRBD1. Germline-derived CDR1 and CDR2 are MDHEN and SYDVKM. The CDR3 runs 14 residues. The J segment lost 0 bases and the V segment lost 2 bases, leaving 1 base of the junction unmatched. CDR3 bases: TGTGCCAGCAGTTTAAGGGACAGCTCCTACGAGCAGTACTTC. Protein: CASSLRDSSYEQYF.

In its sample, this clonotype was seen many times. The chain employs TRBV15 and TRBJ2-5; 9 nucleotides match TRBD1. Germline lookup yields CDR1 LNHNV and CDR2 YYDKDF (reference sequence). The CDR3 spans 16 residues. With 1 base clipped from V and 2 bases from J, the junction kept 5 bases outside the gene matches. DNA of the CDR3: TGTGCCACCAGCAGAGGCCCAGACAGGGGGCAAGAGACCCAGTACTTC. It codes for CATSRGPDRGQETQYF.

This clonotype was counted ten times or more. This chain uses TRBV4-2 with TRBJ1-1; 9 bases fit TRBD1. This CDR3 has 16 amino acids. Trimming took 0 bases from V and 0 from J; bases not matched to a gene: 2. Germline V CDR1 and CDR2: LGHNA, YNFKEQ. The CDR3 region has the DNA TGTGCCAGCAGCCAAGAGGGGACAGGGATGAACACTGAAGCTTTCTTT. Amino acid sequence: CASSQEGTGMNTEAFF.

This clonotype was seen many times. The CDR3 DNA is TGTGCCAGCAGCCTAAGGTTAAGGCCCCAGCATTTT. This gives the protein CASSLRLRPQHF. The genes are TRBV28 and TRBJ1-5; no firm D call. CDR3 length: 12 amino acids. The V and J ends lost 6 bases and 9 bases respectively, with 12 bases between them. Germline CDR1 is MDHEN and CDR2 is SYDVKM.

This clonotype was seen repeatedly, ten times or more. The chain joins TRBV28 to TRBJ2-3; D possibly matches TRBD1 or TRBD2 (5 bases each). The CDR3 covers 15 residues. V was shortened by 3 bases and J by 6 bases, with 16 bases between the two germline ends. Germline lookup yields CDR1 MDHEN and CDR2 SYDVKM. The CDR3 nucleotides are TGTGCCAGCAGTTTCACCGGGGCATCCTTGGATACGCAGTATTTT. This encodes CASSFTGASLDTQYF.

This clonotype has at least ten counts. The V gene is TRBV12-3 or TRBV12-4, the J gene TRBJ2-1; 9 bases are a match to TRBD1. CDR3 length: 14 residues. J was trimmed by 8 bases and V by 6 bases; bases with no gene match: 8. The CDR3 reads CASRGQGWIDEQFF. DNA for the CDR3: TGTGCCAGCAGAGGACAGGGGTGGATAGATGAGCAGTTCTTC.

This clonotype showed up many times. The chain combines TRBV20-1 with TRBJ1-3, with D possibly matching TRBD1 (5 bases). The ends were cut back, 1 base at V and 0 bases at J, with 13 bases in the middle. This CDR3 comprises 16 residues. CDR1 DFQATT and CDR2 SNEGSKA come from the germline V gene (reference sequence). CDR3: CSARVGQGSSGNTIYF. CDR3 nucleotide sequence: TGCAGTGCTAGAGTGGGGCAGGGCAGCTCTGGAAACACCATATATTTT.

This clonotype was counted at least ten times. The chain joins TRBV27 to TRBJ2-1; 12 bases are a match to TRBD1. CDR3 length: 16 residues. Germline V gene data show CDR1 as MNHEY and CDR2 as SMNVEV (reference sequence). The J segment lost 8 bases and the V segment lost 3 bases, leaving 8 bases of the junction unmatched. The CDR3 sequence: CASSFDGDRGRDEQFF. CDR3 nucleotide sequence: TGTGCCAGCAGTTTTGACGGGGACAGGGGGCGTGATGAGCAGTTCTTC.

This clonotype was seen a single time. CDR3 DNA: TGTGCCACCAATCCTTACGGGAATAGCGCCCACGAGCAGTACTTC. Protein: CATNPYGNSAHEQYF. The chain employs TRBV6-2 or TRBV6-3 and TRBJ2-7, with D perhaps TRBD2 (5 bases). This CDR3 region has 15 residues. Germline V lookup: CDR1 MNHEY, CDR2 SVGEGT. Trimming stripped 10 bases from V and 5 bases from J, with 24 bases between.

There are many counts of this clonotype. The chain couples TRBV28 to TRBJ1-2; D call uncertain. Germline CDR1 and CDR2: MDHEN and SYDVKM. V was clipped by 2 bases and J by 4 bases, with 8 bases between them. The CDR3 covers 13 residues. CDR3 sequence (DNA): TGTGCCAGCAGTTTAGAGGCGAGCTATGGCTACACCTTC. The encoded protein is CASSLEASYGYTF.

The chain has TRBV5-1 and TRBJ1-4; 9 nucleotides align to TRBD1. The CDR3 contains 13 residues. The V and J ends lost 2 bases and 15 bases, in that order; junction bases with no gene match: 8. Per the germline V gene, CDR1 is SGHRS and CDR2 is YFSETQ. The chain's CDR3 is CASSFSGTGKLFF. CDR3 coding DNA: TGCGCCAGCAGCTTTTCCGGGACAGGGAAATTGTTTTTT.